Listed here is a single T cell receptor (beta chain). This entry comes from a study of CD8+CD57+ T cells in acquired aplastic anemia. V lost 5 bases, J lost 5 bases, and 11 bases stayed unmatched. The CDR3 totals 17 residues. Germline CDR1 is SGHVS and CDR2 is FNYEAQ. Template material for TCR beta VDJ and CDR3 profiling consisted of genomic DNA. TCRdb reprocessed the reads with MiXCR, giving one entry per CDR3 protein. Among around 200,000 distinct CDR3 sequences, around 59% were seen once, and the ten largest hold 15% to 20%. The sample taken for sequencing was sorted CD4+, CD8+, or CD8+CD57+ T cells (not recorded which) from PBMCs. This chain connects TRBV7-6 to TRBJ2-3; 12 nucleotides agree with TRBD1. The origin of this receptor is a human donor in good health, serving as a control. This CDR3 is CASSTGQGAVGVDTQYF. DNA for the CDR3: TGTGCCAGCAGCACGGGACAGGGGGCAGTAGGAGTAGATACGCAGTATTTT.